This record covers a single T cell receptor beta chain. This clonotype has a count of ten or more. The specificity of this receptor is unknown. No base quality information exists; no much larger clone differs at one position. This sample stems from a study of blood T cells in healthy people across ages (dated by TCRdb to about 2015). Broadly, across the study: In model experiments, roughly one uniquely barcoded TCR beta cDNA molecule per two T cells was captured by template switching. Using deep sequencing normalized with unique cDNA molecular identifiers, the study measured how TCR beta repertoire diversity changes with age. Four age groups were formed from the donors: young (average roughly 15 years), middle-aged (roughly 38), aged (around 62) and long-lived (more than 75). Donors of different ages were randomly distributed across sequencing lanes to avoid experimental bias. The study analyzed two additional independent replicas of 1 million unique cDNA reads from the same blood draw for two donors, one aged 18 to 29 and one aged 80 or older. Study-wide conclusions, independent of this receptor: Donor CMV infection status was unknown, potentially confounding age-related changes in expanded clonotypes. Since profiling was done on bulk unsorted PBMCs, naive and antigen-experienced compartments could not be conclusively compared. A strong correlation was found between observed TCR beta diversity and the percentage of naive T cells measured by flow cytometry. Observed TCR beta diversity per million T cells fell roughly linearly with age, and a significant reduction was already apparent by age around 39. The long-lived group showed more naive CD4+ T cells, fewer expanded clones and increased TCR diversity than the aged group, suggesting age selection. Estimates of total diversity from one million sequenced T cells were regarded as lower bounds and underestimates.

Preparation of the library involved 5' RACE. Sequencing used an Illumina HiSeq 2500. A second PCR of about 6 to 11 cycles was run with a J-beta primer mix and a sample-barcoded 5' primer. Each TCR beta cDNA molecule received a unique molecular identifier from a template-switch 5' adaptor carrying 12 random nucleotides. At least 3 million CDR3-containing paired-end reads were obtained from each sample. First-strand cDNA synthesis was performed from all RNA using the Mint cDNA synthesis kit, with priming by a TRBC-specific oligonucleotide. Following uracil-DNA glycosylase treatment, a first 18-cycle PCR with universal primers M1SS and BC2_uni_R was performed on all cDNA. Under the source paper's analysis protocol: For normalization, 1 million high-quality reads, each with a distinct molecular identifier, were randomly selected from each sample. Reads sharing molecular identifiers were discarded rather than binned into consensus sequences. MiTCR, set to a Q25 quality threshold and the strictest error-elimination algorithm, was used for CDR3 identification, clonotype clustering and error correction. A nonparametric unseen species model with Euler transformation was used to estimate a lower bound on total TCR beta diversity. Using fastp trimming at Q25 and MiXCR clonotype assembly, TCRdb reanalyzed the public sequencing data and kept in-frame beta chains. Each CDR3 protein gets just one entry, which takes the most common genes and DNA from the rows behind it. These V and J calls originate from TCRdb's pipeline instead of the authors' own analysis. The sample table contains some 730,000 distinct CDR3 sequences; only one count was recorded for 20% to 25% of them. Approximately 20% of the sample is in the top ten clones.

Donors were 40 or so systemically healthy Caucasian individuals from Russia aged roughly 6 to 90 years. Around 9.9 milliliters of peripheral blood were collected from each donor into EDTA-treated Vacutainer tubes. Ficoll-Paque density-gradient centrifugation was used to isolate PBMCs, with at least 6.5 million per sample. Total RNA was extracted from PBMCs with Trizol reagent, with at least 5 micrograms obtained per sample. For every donor, an aliquot of PBMCs went through flow cytometry to measure the percentages of naive CD45RAhigh/CD27high T cells. CDR1 and CDR2, looked up from the germline V gene, are MDHEN and SYDVKM. Reading from cysteine to phenylalanine, the CDR3 counts 14 amino acids. CDR3 DNA is the only sequence kept; it has 42 bases, read in frame from the first base. The V and J ends are trimmed by 11 bases and 0 bases, leaving 16 bases between them.

The chain is assembled from TRBV28 and TRBJ1-2, with an unclear D gene assignment. The source material was blood. This receptor was obtained from a man aged 70-80 years in good health. CDR3 reads: CAGRSQNANYGYTF. The nucleotides are TGTGCCGGGAGGAGCCAAAACGCTAACTATGGCTACACCTTC.